A selection of T cell receptor beta chains follows, all from one sample in a study of OX40 agonist ivuxolimab in advanced cancers. TCRdb's table, derived via immunoSEQ multiplex PCR, lists solely in-frame clones and lacks some. The sample includes approximately 70,000 clones, 86% seen only once; the top ten take 6.5% to 7.5%. Sequenced material: CD4+ or CD8+ T cells sorted from blood, taken in a trial of the OX40 agonist ivuxolimab. These receptors all come from an adult with an advanced solid tumor such as melanoma, head and neck, liver or kidney cancer. The conserved cysteine and the conserved F or W are not part of the CDR3 here. The order of the fields is D gene, V gene, CDR3 protein. A D gene is named only where the DNA matches it firmly.

D: -
V: TRBV19
CDR3: ASSIDRGVNTEAF

D: -
V: TRBV6-6
CDR3: ASSTLSDFTNYGYT

D: -
V: TRBV6-1
CDR3: ASSVQSNQPQH

D: -
V: TRBV7-9
CDR3: ASSVQGGGALEAF

D: -
V: TRBV6-5
CDR3: ASSYSVGGGEAF

D: -
V: TRBV15
CDR3: ATSREGETQY

D: -
V: TRBV6-6
CDR3: ASSYSKANGYT

D: TRBD1
V: TRBV7-9
CDR3: ASSLGVTGGASYEQY

D: -
V: TRBV27
CDR3: ASSFYSRGVKNTEAF

D: TRBD2
V: TRBV7-9
CDR3: ASSMGTSGSTDTQY

D: TRBD1
V: TRBV9
CDR3: ASSPRDRPYEQY

D: -
V: TRBV5-4
CDR3: ASSLDGDTGELF

D: -
V: TRBV6-6
CDR3: ASSYGGREEAF

D: TRBD2
V: TRBV7-9
CDR3: ASSLSTWGRASGELF

D: -
V: TRBV27
CDR3: ASSLAGANQPQH

D: -
V: TRBV7-2
CDR3: ASSLAGAGGYT

D: -
V: TRBV4-1
CDR3: ASSQPTEGGMAEAF

D: -
V: TRBV7-7
CDR3: ASSPGFPTGELF

D: -
V: TRBV19
CDR3: ASSMNGQLSYGYT

D: -
V: TRBV7-2
CDR3: ASSPLVGRSPLH

D: TRBD1
V: TRBV11-2
CDR3: ASSLLGDRNGYT

D: TRBD1
V: TRBV7-3
CDR3: ASSQTGSGETQY

D: -
V: TRBV10-2
CDR3: ASSESQANGYT

D: -
V: TRBV19
CDR3: ASSRTTNYGYT

D: TRBD2
V: TRBV5-4
CDR3: ASSWAGGAYEQY

D: TRBD1
V: TRBV9
CDR3: ASSVGGTGREQY

D: TRBD2
V: TRBV4-3
CDR3: ASSQSPSGALQETQY

D: TRBD2
V: TRBV6-1
CDR3: ASNGGGPADTQY

D: -
V: TRBV6-6
CDR3: ASSSHYEQY

D: -
V: TRBV19
CDR3: ASSPKGRNSGNTIY

D: -
V: TRBV18
CDR3: ASSPLDGRSYEQY

D: -
V: TRBV6-5
CDR3: ASSYRGDSYT

D: -
V: TRBV6-1
CDR3: ASSVRGFSEKLF

D: -
V: TRBV30
CDR3: AGEWTVYEQY

D: -
V: TRBV7-2
CDR3: ASSSTGNQPQH

D: TRBD2
V: TRBV30
CDR3: AISGRETYEQY

D: -
V: TRBV30
CDR3: AWRTGSPLH

D: -
V: TRBV27
CDR3: ASSKTGTSMNTEAF

D: -
V: TRBV9
CDR3: ASSPSQGGGSYEQY